Included here is one T cell receptor beta chain sequence, with context. The CDR3 is 11 residues long. Germline assignment: CDR1 DFQATT and CDR2 SNEGSKA (reference sequence). The V end lost 3 bases, the J end lost 7 bases, and 9 bases lay between the germline ends. Anyone with autoimmune disease history or systemic immunosuppression was excluded. Assay: immunoSEQ multiplex PCR; the TCRdb copy retains only in-frame clones and omits some. The data hold under 90,000 clones, with 84% observed a single time. The data were taken from a study of OX40 agonist ivuxolimab in advanced cancers. The rearrangement uses TRBV20-1 and TRBJ1-1, with unresolved D. This specimen consisted of CD4+ or CD8+ T cells sorted from blood, obtained in a trial of the OX40 agonist ivuxolimab. The clonotype comes from an adult with an advanced solid tumor such as melanoma, head and neck, liver or kidney cancer. The CDR3 DNA is TGCAGTGCTAGCCCAGACGGTGAAGCTTTCTTT. Translation gives CSASPDGEAFF.